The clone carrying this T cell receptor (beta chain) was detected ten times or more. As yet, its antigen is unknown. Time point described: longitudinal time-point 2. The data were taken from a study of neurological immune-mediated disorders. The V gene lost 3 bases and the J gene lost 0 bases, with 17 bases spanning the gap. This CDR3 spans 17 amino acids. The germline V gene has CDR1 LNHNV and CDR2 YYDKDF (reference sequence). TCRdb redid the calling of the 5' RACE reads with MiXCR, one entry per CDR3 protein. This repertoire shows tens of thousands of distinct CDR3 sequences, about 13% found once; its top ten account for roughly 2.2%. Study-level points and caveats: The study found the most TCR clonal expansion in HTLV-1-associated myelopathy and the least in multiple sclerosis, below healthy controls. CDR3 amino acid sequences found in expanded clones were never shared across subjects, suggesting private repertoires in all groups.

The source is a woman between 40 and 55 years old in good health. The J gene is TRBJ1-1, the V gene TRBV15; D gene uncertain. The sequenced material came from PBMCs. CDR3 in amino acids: CATSSPRGQRLNTEAFF. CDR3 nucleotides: TGTGCCACCAGCAGCCCGAGAGGGCAGCGCCTGAACACTGAAGCTTTCTTT.